The next 8 T cell receptor beta chains were all read from a single sample in a study of OX40 agonist ivuxolimab in advanced cancers. Data came from immunoSEQ multiplex PCR; TCRdb stores just in-frame clones and leaves some out. The data hold some 65,000 clones, with about nine tenths observed a single time. The material sequenced was CD4+ or CD8+ T cells sorted from blood, taken in a trial of the OX40 agonist ivuxolimab. The origin of the receptors is an adult with an advanced solid tumor such as melanoma, head and neck, liver or kidney cancer.

J is TRBJ2-7 and V is TRBV5-1, with TRBD1 matching over 10 bases. J was trimmed by 4 bases and V by 7 bases; bases with no gene match: 20. This CDR3 contains 18 residues. CDR1 and CDR2 (germline): SGHRS, YFSETQ. As DNA, the CDR3 is TGCGCCAGCGGAGATCTGAGTCCGGACAGGGGGGTTGTGTACGAGCAGTACTTC. It is translated as CASGDLSPDRGVVYEQYF.

The V and J genes are TRBV2 and TRBJ1-5; D call uncertain. The germline V gene encodes CDR1 SNHLY and CDR2 FYNNEI. V was cut by 7 bases and J by 0 bases, with 7 bases left in between. The length of the CDR3 is 13 residues. The CDR3 protein is CASIGDSNQPQHF. CDR3 DNA sequence: TGTGCCAGCATCGGTGATAGCAATCAGCCCCAGCATTTT.

The gene calls are TRBV10-3 and TRBJ1-1; D gene ambiguous. This CDR3 contains 13 residues. Germline lookup yields CDR1 ENHRY and CDR2 SYGVKD. With 3 bases removed from V and 14 bases from J, the gap between germline ends came to 19 bases. The CDR3 sequence is CAISDPNGPRAFF. CDR3 in DNA: TGTGCCATCAGTGACCCGAATGGGCCTAGGGCGTTCTTT.

The chain employs TRBV5-1 and TRBJ2-3; TRBD2 might be the D (6 bases). The CDR3 contains 17 residues. V was pared by 0 bases and J by 2 bases, with 16 bases between. Germline loops: CDR1 SGHRS, CDR2 YFSETQ. The CDR3 DNA reads as TGCGCCAGCAGCTTGGTCCCTAGCGAGGTTATCACAGATACGCAGTATTTT. Its protein product is CASSLVPSEVITDTQYF.

V and J are TRBV5-4 and TRBJ2-3; D tentatively fits TRBD1 or TRBD2 (6 bases each). The CDR3 has 16 amino acids. The V gene's germline CDR1 is SGHNT and CDR2 YYREEE (reference sequence). V was cut by 5 bases and J by 3 bases, with 19 bases left in between. The CDR3 DNA is TGTGCCAGCAGGGTGGGGGGCCGTCTTGAGACAGATACGCAGTATTTT. The encoded protein is CASRVGGRLETDTQYF.

This sequence joins TRBV15 and TRBJ2-7; TRBD1 matches 8 bases. The CDR3 extends over 15 amino acids. V dropped 5 bases and J dropped 3; count of bases not matched to a gene: 9. Germline values: CDR1 LNHNV, CDR2 YYDKDF (reference sequence). CDR3 region: CATSDPNRGDYEQYF. The CDR3 DNA is TGTGCCACCAGCGACCCCAACAGGGGGGACTACGAGCAGTACTTC.

This clone was seen a handful of times. The V gene is TRBV30, the J gene TRBJ2-3; the D gene is possibly TRBD2 (6 bases). The CDR3 totals 14 residues. The V gene lost 3 bases and the J gene lost 5 bases, with 15 bases spanning the gap. Germline V gives CDR1 GTSNPN, CDR2 SVGIG (reference sequence). CDR3 sequence reads: CAWSQGGVIDTQYF. The CDR3, as DNA: TGTGCCTGGAGCCAGGGCGGGGTAATAGATACGCAGTATTTT.

The chain couples TRBV6-5 to TRBJ1-6; D not resolved. Germline assignment: CDR1 MNHEY and CDR2 SVGAGI. V was trimmed by 0 bases and J by 7 bases, leaving 13 bases between them. The CDR3 loop spans 16 amino acids. For the CDR3, the DNA is TGTGCCAGCAGTTACTCAATAAGAACGGGGAATTCACCCCTCCACTTT. Its translation is CASSYSIRTGNSPLHF.